Each of the 5 T cell receptor beta chains below was sequenced from the same sample in a study of blood T cell repertoires in COVID-19. Profiled with immunoSEQ multiplex PCR; TCRdb holds only in-frame clones, not every one. This sample has over 30,000 clones, with about 91% found just once. Sequencing used peripheral blood. The source is a woman aged 70 to 79 with active COVID-19.

V usage is TRBV7-2 and J usage is TRBJ2-3; unclear D gene. Deletions cut 3 bases from V and 4 bases from J, with 14 bases between. The CDR3 consists of 15 residues. Germline V gene lookup returns CDR1 SGHTA and CDR2 FQGNSA. In DNA form, the CDR3 reads TGTGCCAGCAGCTTGCGATACGGGTTTTCAGATACGCAGTATTTT. It encodes CASSLRYGFSDTQYF.

This chain uses TRBV24-1 with TRBJ2-3, with D perhaps matching TRBD2 (6 bases). Germline V CDR1 and CDR2: KGHDR, SFDVKD. V was trimmed by 1 base and J by 6 bases, leaving 19 bases between them. The CDR3 extends over 17 amino acids. In DNA form, the CDR3 reads TGTGCCACCAGTGATTTTGGCGGGACTTCTCCCACGGATACGCAGTATTTT. Translated: CATSDFGGTSPTDTQYF.

The rearrangement joins TRBV19 to TRBJ2-3, with 14 positions matching TRBD2. Germline V gene sequence: CDR1 LNHDA, CDR2 SQIVND (reference sequence). The CDR3 spans 15 residues. Losses at the gene ends were 6 bases for V and 3 bases for J; bases not matched to a gene: 2. CDR3 coding DNA: TGTGCCAGTAGAGGACTAGCGGGGGGTACAGATACGCAGTATTTT. Translated, it gives CASRGLAGGTDTQYF.

This sequence joins TRBV7-3 and TRBJ1-1; no clear D. CDR1 SGHTA and CDR2 FQGTGA come from the germline V gene. V gave up 6 bases and J gave up 5 bases, with 7 bases separating them. The CDR3 spans 11 residues. The CDR3 sequence is CASSSGTEAFF. CDR3 bases: TGTGCCAGCAGTTCCGGGACTGAAGCTTTCTTT.

This chain uses TRBV12-3 or TRBV12-4 with TRBJ1-4; 8 bases line up with TRBD1. This CDR3 is 12 amino acids long. V shed 2 bases, J shed 13 bases, and the junction held 3 bases outside the gene matches. The CDR3 DNA sequence: TGTGCCAGCAGTTTAAGTGGGACAGGACTGTTTTTT. Translation: CASSLSGTGLFF.